A selection of T cell receptor beta chains follows, all from one sample in a study of OX40 agonist ivuxolimab in advanced cancers. The protocol was immunoSEQ multiplex PCR, while the TCRdb copy is restricted to in-frame clones and leaves out a portion. Found here are about 84,000 clones, roughly 87% of them singletons; the top ten hold approximately 0.2%. The source was CD4+ or CD8+ T cells sorted from blood, collected in a trial of the OX40 agonist ivuxolimab. The receptor source for this set is an adult with an advanced solid tumor such as melanoma, head and neck, liver or kidney cancer. The CDR3 runs from the conserved cysteine through the conserved F or W. A D gene is named only where the DNA matches it firmly. The size of a clone is reported for some rows only, either as once, few or many, or as a class for expanded clones.

abundance: NA; v_gene: TRBV19; j_gene: TRBJ1-1; d_gene: NA; CDR3aa: CASDRIEAFF; CDR3nt: TGTGCCAGCGACAGGATTGAAGCTTTCTTT
abundance: NA; v_gene: TRBV7-6; j_gene: TRBJ1-2; d_gene: NA; CDR3aa: CASSLNDGSGYTF; CDR3nt: TGTGCCAGCAGCCTCAATGACGGCTCTGGCTACACCTTC
abundance: NA; v_gene: TRBV5-1; j_gene: TRBJ1-1; d_gene: NA; CDR3aa: CASTRSPGLNTEAFF; CDR3nt: TGCGCCAGCACCCGATCACCGGGGCTAAACACTGAAGCTTTCTTT
abundance: NA; v_gene: TRBV19; j_gene: TRBJ2-2; d_gene: NA; CDR3aa: CASSANGAPQGELFF; CDR3nt: TGTGCCAGTAGTGCCAACGGGGCCCCGCAGGGGGAGCTGTTTTTT
abundance: NA; v_gene: TRBV19; j_gene: TRBJ2-7; d_gene: NA; CDR3aa: CASSSRRKTYEQYF; CDR3nt: TGTGCCAGTAGTAGCAGACGGAAAACCTACGAGCAGTACTTC
abundance: NA; v_gene: TRBV7-8; j_gene: TRBJ2-7; d_gene: NA; CDR3aa: CASSLAQSSYEQYF; CDR3nt: TGTGCCAGCAGCTTAGCCCAGAGCTCCTACGAGCAGTACTTC
abundance: NA; v_gene: TRBV5-6; j_gene: TRBJ1-1; d_gene: NA; CDR3aa: CASSLVSMPEAFF; CDR3nt: TGTGCCAGCAGCTTGGTCAGCATGCCTGAAGCTTTCTTT
abundance: NA; v_gene: TRBV4-1; j_gene: TRBJ2-3; d_gene: NA; CDR3aa: CASSQEGGLGTDTQYF; CDR3nt: TGCGCCAGCAGCCAAGAGGGGGGGCTTGGCACAGATACGCAGTATTTT
abundance: NA; v_gene: TRBV19; j_gene: TRBJ2-3; d_gene: TRBD2; CDR3aa: CASSMTSGRTSTDTQYF; CDR3nt: TGTGCCAGTAGTATGACTAGCGGGAGGACTAGCACAGATACGCAGTATTTT
abundance: NA; v_gene: TRBV10-1; j_gene: TRBJ2-1; d_gene: TRBD2; CDR3aa: CASSETRLAGVRNEQFF; CDR3nt: TGCGCCAGCAGTGAGACCAGACTAGCGGGAGTCCGGAATGAGCAGTTCTTC
abundance: NA; v_gene: TRBV30; j_gene: TRBJ2-5; d_gene: TRBD2; CDR3aa: CAWTGTNQETQYF; CDR3nt: TGTGCCTGGACCGGGACTAACCAAGAGACCCAGTACTTC
abundance: NA; v_gene: TRBV2; j_gene: TRBJ1-2; d_gene: NA; CDR3aa: CASSEYEGINF; CDR3nt: TGTGCCAGCAGTGAATACGAGGGGATCAACTTC
abundance: NA; v_gene: TRBV6-6; j_gene: TRBJ1-1; d_gene: NA; CDR3aa: CASSYRTGMNTEAFF; CDR3nt: TGTGCCAGCAGTTACCGCACAGGGATGAACACTGAAGCTTTCTTT
abundance: NA; v_gene: TRBV7-9; j_gene: TRBJ2-1; d_gene: TRBD2; CDR3aa: CASSSPAGVINEQFF; CDR3nt: TGTGCCAGCAGCTCCCCGGCGGGAGTCATCAATGAGCAGTTCTTC
abundance: NA; v_gene: TRBV2; j_gene: TRBJ2-3; d_gene: TRBD2; CDR3aa: CASSAQRGGRTDTQYF; CDR3nt: TGTGCCAGCAGTGCTCAGCGGGGGGGCCGCACAGATACGCAGTATTTT
abundance: NA; v_gene: TRBV4-1; j_gene: TRBJ2-1; d_gene: TRBD2; CDR3aa: CASRFGLAGEQFF; CDR3nt: TGCGCCAGCAGATTCGGACTAGCTGGTGAGCAGTTCTTC
abundance: once; v_gene: TRBV15; j_gene: TRBJ2-2; d_gene: TRBD1; CDR3aa: CATSRGPGTGRPGELFF; CDR3nt: TGTGCCACCAGCAGAGGCCCCGGGACAGGCCGCCCCGGGGAGCTGTTTTTT